What follows are 5 T cell receptor beta chains derived from one specimen sequenced in a study of blood T cells in healthy people across ages. A sample-barcoded 5' primer and a J-beta primer mix were used in a second PCR of about 6 to 11 cycles. TCRdb processed the 5' RACE reads anew with MiXCR; each CDR3 protein has one entry. In the table there are nearly 800,000 distinct CDR3 sequences, approximately 60% of which are singletons. What was sequenced was blood. All receptors derive from a man aged 35 to 55 in good health.

A note on this clonotype: A junction end diverges from the germline sequence, so it may reflect a read error. The V gene is TRBV28, the J gene TRBJ1-5; tentative D call: TRBD1 (5 bases). There are 13 residues in the CDR3. Germline CDR1 MDHEN, CDR2 SYDVKM. The CDR3 DNA sequence: TGTGCCAGCAGCAGAAGGGGCAATCAGCTCCAGCATTTT. Translation gives CASSRRGNQLQHF.

This clonotype is a singleton in its sample. The V gene is TRBV28, the J gene TRBJ2-4; the D gene is possibly TRBD1 (6 bases). Gene TRBJ2-5 matches the end of the DNA better, so the J call may be wrong. Germline-derived CDR1 and CDR2 are MDHEN and SYDVKM. This CDR3 comprises 15 residues. The CDR3 DNA sequence: TGTGCCAGCAGTTTCAAACAGGGAAACCAAGAGACCCAGTACTTC. Translation: CASSFKQGNQETQYF.

This clonotype was observed many times. V and J are TRBV12-3 or TRBV12-4 and TRBJ1-2, with D unclear. With 2 bases removed from V and 3 bases from J, the gap between germline ends came to 13 bases. The CDR3 length is 15 residues. The chain's CDR3 is CASSLLHQLDYGYTF. CDR3 bases: TGTGCCAGCAGTTTACTACACCAACTTGACTATGGCTACACCTTC.

This sequence joins TRBV10-3 and TRBJ2-3, with D perhaps being TRBD1 or TRBD2 (6 bases each). The CDR3 extends over 15 amino acids. Germline-derived CDR1 and CDR2 are ENHRY and SYGVKD. The germline V and J ends were trimmed by 2 bases and 2 bases, with 11 bases remaining between them. CDR3 coding DNA: TGTGCCATCAGTGAGGGCAGGGGACTCACAGATACGCAGTATTTT. Translating gives CAISEGRGLTDTQYF.

This clonotype was counted between two and nine times. V usage is TRBV6-5 and J usage is TRBJ1-2; a possible D gene is TRBD1 (6 bases). The V and J ends lost 6 bases and 2 bases respectively, with 10 bases between them. CDR1 is MNHEY and CDR2 is SVGAGI in the germline V gene. The CDR3 sequence is 13 residues long. CDR3 coding DNA: TGTGCCAGCAGGTCGACAGGAAACTATGGCTACACCTTC. Translated: CASRSTGNYGYTF.